A single sample gave rise to the 20 T cell receptor beta chains below, sequenced in a study of OX40 agonist ivuxolimab in advanced cancers. Profiled with immunoSEQ multiplex PCR; TCRdb holds only in-frame clones, not every one. The sample holds approximately 100,000 clones, around 85% seen once. The specimen was CD4+ or CD8+ T cells sorted from blood, collected in a trial of the OX40 agonist ivuxolimab. The receptors come from an adult with an advanced solid tumor such as melanoma, head and neck, liver or kidney cancer.

The chain recombines TRBV28 with TRBJ1-4; 7 nucleotides align to TRBD1. Trimming removed 5 bases from V and 2 bases from J; junction bases left unmatched: 11. Per germline, CDR1 MDHEN and CDR2 SYDVKM. This CDR3 has 17 residues. The chain's CDR3 is CASSPSPKGATNEKLFF. Here the CDR3 DNA reads TGTGCCAGCAGTCCTTCCCCGAAGGGGGCCACTAATGAAAAACTGTTTTTT. The full variable domain, rest sourced from reference TRBV28 and TRBJ1-4, is DVKVTQSSRYLVKRTGEKVFLECVQDMDHENMFWYRQDPGLGLRLIYFSYDVKMKEKGDIPEGYSVSREKKERFSLILESASTNQTSMYLCASSPSPKGATNEKLFFGSGTQLSVL.

The V gene is TRBV7-6, the J gene TRBJ2-1; 7 bases match TRBD2. The CDR3 runs 15 residues. From germline, CDR1 is SGHVS and CDR2 FNYEAQ. The ends lost 8 bases at V and 2 bases at J; junction bases unmatched: 9. The CDR3 spells CASLPLAIPYNEQFF. CDR3 DNA: TGTGCCAGCTTGCCACTAGCGATCCCCTACAATGAGCAGTTCTTC.

The J gene is TRBJ1-2, the V gene TRBV14; 7 bases match TRBD1. The CDR3 loop spans 17 amino acids. With 4 bases clipped from V and 3 bases from J, the junction kept 14 bases outside the gene matches. Germline V gene data show CDR1 as SGHDN and CDR2 as FVKESK. CDR3 sequence (DNA): TGTGCCAGCAGCCGAACCAGGGGGGGTTTGTCGTACTATGGCTACACCTTC. It is translated as CASSRTRGGLSYYGYTF.

The chain carries TRBV19 and TRBJ2-2; D perhaps matches TRBD1 (6 bases). The V gene lost 6 bases and the J gene lost 2 bases, with 10 bases spanning the gap. The germline V gene encodes CDR1 LNHDA and CDR2 SQIVND (reference sequence). CDR3 length: 14 amino acids. CDR3 in amino acids: CASRRGQNTGELFF. CDR3 nucleotides: TGTGCCAGTAGGAGGGGACAAAACACCGGGGAGCTGTTTTTT.

This chain links TRBV13 with TRBJ2-4, with TRBD2 matching over 11 bases. The CDR3 sequence is 16 residues long. With 2 bases clipped from V and 7 bases from J, the junction kept 7 bases outside the gene matches. Germline V CDR1 and CDR2: PRHDT, FYEKMQ (reference sequence). DNA of the CDR3: TGTGCCAGCAGCTTAAACCTGGGACTAGCGGTGAACATTCAGTACTTC. This codes for CASSLNLGLAVNIQYF. The variable domain in full, completed from reference TRBV13 and TRBJ2-4, reads AAGVIQSPRHLIKEKRETATLKCYPIPRHDTVYWYQQGPGQDPQFLISFYEKMQSDKGSIPDRFSAQQFSDYHSELNMSSLELGDSALYFCASSLNLGLAVNIQYFGAGTRLSVL.

Notes on this clone: The sample has other DNA sequences that encode this CDR3 too. The V call is TRBV5-1, the J call TRBJ2-5; no definite D call. The V end was cut by 4 bases, the J end by 4 bases, with 8 bases between. Germline-derived CDR1 and CDR2 are SGHRS and YFSETQ. This CDR3 is built from 12 residues. In DNA, the CDR3 is TGCGCCAGCAGCCTCAGAGGAGAGACCCAGTACTTC. It yields the protein CASSLRGETQYF.

The chain couples TRBV7-9 to TRBJ2-7; D is possibly TRBD1 or TRBD2 (7 bases each). V was trimmed by 8 bases and J by 1 base, leaving 27 bases between them. CDR1 and CDR2 (germline): SEHNR, FQNEAQ (reference sequence). This CDR3 region has 18 residues. Written as DNA, the CDR3 is TGTGCCAGCGGCGGGGGAGACAGGGTTAAGAAGAGGTCCTACGAGCAGTACTTC. It translates to CASGGGDRVKKRSYEQYF.

This chain joins TRBV4-1 and TRBJ2-5; TRBD1 aligns across 11 bases. Matching the DNA end better, TRBJ2-7 makes the J call doubtful. Germline V gives CDR1 MGHRA, CDR2 YSYEKL. The CDR3 has 17 amino acids. The CDR3, as DNA: TGCGCCAGCAGCCAAGGGACAGGGGGCTTAATCGGCTACGAGCAGTACTTC. The encoded protein is CASSQGTGGLIGYEQYF.

This clone showed up just once. The chain is built from TRBV5-4 and TRBJ2-1; no definite D call. The CDR3 is 13 amino acids. Germline V lookup: CDR1 SGHNT, CDR2 YYREEE (reference sequence). V lost 4 bases and J 4 bases, leaving 9 bases between the germline ends. The CDR3 spells CASSPPGYNEQFF. The DNA for the CDR3 is TGTGCCAGCAGCCCTCCAGGATACAATGAGCAGTTCTTC.

CDR3: CASSLIHEQYF. The CDR3 DNA follows: TGTGCCAGCAGCTTAATCCACGAGCAGTACTTC. V and J are TRBV7-2 and TRBJ2-7; D not resolved. CDR1 and CDR2 (germline): SGHTA, FQGNSA. The CDR3 covers 11 residues. The V end lost 2 bases, the J end lost 5 bases, and 4 bases lay between the germline ends.

The chain carries TRBV5-1 and TRBJ2-5, with D maybe TRBD2 (5 bases). V lost 0 bases to trimming and J lost 5 bases, with 8 bases between them. Germline V gene lookup returns CDR1 SGHRS and CDR2 YFSETQ. The CDR3 consists of 13 residues. As DNA, the CDR3 is TGCGCCAGCAGCTTGGAAAGGGAGGAGACCCAGTACTTC. This codes for CASSLEREETQYF. Complete variable domain (other parts from reference TRBV5-1 and TRBJ2-5): KAGVTQTPRYLIKTRGQQVTLSCSPISGHRSVSWYQQTPGQGLQFLFEYFSETQRNKGNFPGRFSGRQFSNSRSEMNVSTLELGDSALYLCASSLEREETQYFGPGTRLLVL.

This clone appeared a few times. V and J are TRBV15 and TRBJ1-2; D unclear. CDR1 is LNHNV, CDR2 YYDKDF, per germline (reference sequence). Trimming cost V 0 bases and J 2 bases, with 10 bases left between them. CDR3 length: 15 amino acids. The CDR3 bases are TGTGCCACCAGCAGAGATGGTGGAAGAAACTATGGCTACACCTTC. This sequence encodes CATSRDGGRNYGYTF.

The J gene is TRBJ2-1, the V gene TRBV9; the match to TRBD2 covers 11 bases. The CDR3 runs to 15 residues. Per the germline V gene, CDR1 is SGDLS and CDR2 is YYNGEE. The V segment lost 5 bases and the J segment 9 bases; nucleotides outside the gene matches: 10. DNA for the CDR3: TGTGCCAGCAGTGCATCACTAGCGGGAGACATTGAGCAGTTCTTC. Translating gives CASSASLAGDIEQFF.

The chain joins TRBV5-1 to TRBJ2-3, with 7 bases matching TRBD2. The V gene end was trimmed by 3 bases and the J gene end by 4 bases; junction bases not matched to a gene: 14. This CDR3 has 17 residues. Per the germline V gene, CDR1 is SGHRS and CDR2 is YFSETQ. Written as DNA, the CDR3 is TGCGCCAGCAGCTGGCTAGACGCGGGAGAAATGGCAGATACGCAGTATTTT. Translation: CASSWLDAGEMADTQYF. Drawing the rest from reference TRBV5-1 and TRBJ2-3, the complete variable domain is KAGVTQTPRYLIKTRGQQVTLSCSPISGHRSVSWYQQTPGQGLQFLFEYFSETQRNKGNFPGRFSGRQFSNSRSEMNVSTLELGDSALYLCASSWLDAGEMADTQYFGPGTRLTVL.

The J gene is TRBJ2-5, the V gene TRBV2; the D is unclear. There are 13 residues in the CDR3. CDR1 and CDR2 from the germline V gene are SNHLY and FYNNEI. The V end was cut by 7 bases, the J end by 2 bases, with 11 bases between. The CDR3 reads CASIYSRQETQYF. The DNA of the CDR3 is TGTGCCAGCATATATTCGCGGCAAGAGACCCAGTACTTC.

This clone is medium-sized in the sample. The gene calls are TRBV28 and TRBJ1-5; no firm D call. V gave up 2 bases and J gave up 7 bases, with 9 bases separating them. The germline CDR1 and CDR2 sequences are MDHEN and SYDVKM. The CDR3 extends over 13 amino acids. The CDR3 loop is CASSLGSHQPQHF. CDR3 sequence (DNA): TGTGCCAGCAGTTTAGGGTCCCACCAGCCCCAGCATTTT.

The chain joins TRBV9 to TRBJ2-3; D not certain. This CDR3 has 17 amino acids. V was cut by 0 bases and J by 1 base, with 15 bases left in between. The germline V gene has CDR1 SGDLS and CDR2 YYNGEE. The CDR3 bases are TGTGCCAGCAGCGTAGAGGGAACTCTTGCAGGCACAGATACGCAGTATTTT. Its protein is CASSVEGTLAGTDTQYF.

CDR3 loop: CAISESGLNTDTQYF. The DNA for the CDR3 is TGTGCCATCAGTGAGTCGGGACTAAACACAGATACGCAGTATTTT. This chain links TRBV10-3 with TRBJ2-3, with 7 positions matching TRBD2. Trimming removed 0 bases from V and 2 bases from J; junction bases left unmatched: 2. Germline V gene sequence: CDR1 ENHRY, CDR2 SYGVKD. The CDR3 extends over 15 amino acids.

The chain uses TRBV7-9 and TRBJ2-3; the D gene is possibly TRBD1 (6 bases). Germline V gene data show CDR1 as SEHNR and CDR2 as FQNEAQ (reference sequence). Trimming cost V 0 bases and J 8 bases, with 9 bases left between them. CDR3 length: 13 residues. CDR3 residues: CASSLAGAGTQYF. The CDR3, as DNA: TGTGCCAGCAGCTTAGCGGGGGCTGGTACGCAGTATTTT. Supplemented by reference TRBV7-9 and TRBJ2-3, the full variable domain reads DTGVSQNPRHKITKRGQNVTFRCDPISEHNRLYWYRQTLGQGPEFLTYFQNEAQLEKSRLLSDRFSAERPKGSFSTLEIQRTEQGDSAMYLCASSLAGAGTQYFGPGTRLTVL.

This chain's CDR3 is CASSLYGDQNTGELFF. The CDR3 DNA follows: TGCGCCAGCAGCTTATATGGGGACCAGAACACCGGGGAGCTGTTTTTT. The rearrangement links TRBV5-1 to TRBJ2-2; D could derive from TRBD1 or TRBD2 (5 bases each). V was trimmed by 2 bases and J by 1 base, leaving 12 bases between them. The CDR3 loop spans 16 amino acids. CDR1 is SGHRS and CDR2 is YFSETQ in the germline V gene.